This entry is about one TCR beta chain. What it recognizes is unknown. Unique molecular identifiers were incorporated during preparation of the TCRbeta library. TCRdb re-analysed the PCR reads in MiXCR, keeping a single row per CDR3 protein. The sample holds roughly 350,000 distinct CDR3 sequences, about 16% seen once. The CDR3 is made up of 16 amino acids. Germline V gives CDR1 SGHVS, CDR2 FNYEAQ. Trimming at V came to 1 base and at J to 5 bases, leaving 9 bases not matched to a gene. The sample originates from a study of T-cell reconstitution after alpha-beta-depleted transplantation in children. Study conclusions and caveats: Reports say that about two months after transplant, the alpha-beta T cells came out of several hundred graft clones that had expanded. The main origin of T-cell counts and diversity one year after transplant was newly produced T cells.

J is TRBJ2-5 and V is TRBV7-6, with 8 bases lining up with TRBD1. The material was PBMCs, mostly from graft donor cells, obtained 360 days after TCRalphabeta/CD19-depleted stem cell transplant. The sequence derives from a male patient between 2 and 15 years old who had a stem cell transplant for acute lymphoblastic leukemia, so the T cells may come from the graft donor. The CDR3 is CASSLVGDRSGETQYF. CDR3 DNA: TGTGCCAGCAGCTTAGTCGGGGACAGGTCTGGGGAGACCCAGTACTTC.